Below are 11 T cell receptor beta chains sequenced from a single sample in a study of Tregs in tolerant kidney transplant recipients. Measured with immunoSEQ multiplex PCR; TCRdb has only the in-frame clones, and not every one. The sample holds approximately 3,000 clones. Their recognized antigens are unknown. FACS sorting followed a roughly six-day coculture of CFSE-labeled recipient PBMCs with irradiated graft donor PBMCs. This specimen consisted of CD8+ T cells from blood cultured with allogeneic cells, obtained before the transplant. The source of these receptors is a human patient who received a combined kidney and bone marrow transplant.

In the case of this clone: The CDR3 end is not reached by the read, which stops 3 residues before it; the germline J gene fills it in. The V gene is TRBV20-1, the J gene TRBJ2-7, with D perhaps TRBD1 (6 bases). The CDR3 is 12 amino acids. The germline CDR1 and CDR2 sequences are DFQATT and SNEGSKA (reference sequence). Trimming took off 5 bases at V and 5 bases at J, with 13 bases between the two ends. CDR3 sequence reads: CSAPTGFNEQYF. CDR3 DNA (partial): TGCAGTGCTCCGACAGGTTTCAACGAG.

Considering frequency, this clone is medium-sized. The CDR3 end is not reached by the read, which stops 3 residues before it; the germline J gene fills it in. This chain connects TRBV9 to TRBJ2-3; tentatively, D is TRBD1 (5 bases). The CDR3 contains 16 residues. CDR1 is SGDLS and CDR2 is YYNGEE in the germline V gene. Trimming pared 3 bases from V and 1 base from J, leaving 15 bases between. The DNA read from the CDR3 is TGTGCCAGCAGCGAGGGATTAGGGGTCCGCACAGATACG. Translation gives CASSEGLGVRTDT. The whole CDR3 protein is CASSEGLGVRTDTQYF.

As for this clone: The CDR3 is cut off 3 residues early in the read; its end comes from the germline J gene. The chain recombines TRBV9 with TRBJ2-5; TRBD1 might be the D (5 bases). Per the germline V gene, CDR1 is SGDLS and CDR2 is YYNGEE. The CDR3 contains 17 residues. Deletions cut 3 bases from V and 2 bases from J, with 20 bases between. The CDR3 DNA, read in part, is TGTGCCAGCAGCGAGGCCCCGGGTACAGGACGGCAAGAGACC. This encodes CASSEAPGTGRQET. The full CDR3 reads CASSEAPGTGRQETQYF.

For this clone: The read ends 3 residues shy of where the CDR3 ends; the end is completed using the germline J gene. V and J are TRBV7-9 and TRBJ1-5; D is perhaps TRBD1 (5 bases). The CDR3 contains 15 residues. Germline V lookup: CDR1 SEHNR, CDR2 FQNEAQ (reference sequence). V was cut by 1 base and J by 5 bases, with 12 bases left in between. CDR3 DNA, as far as it was read: TGTGCCAGCAGCTTAGGGGGCAGATCTCATCAGCCC. Translating gives CASSLGGRSHQP. In full, the CDR3 reads CASSLGGRSHQPQHF.

Concerning this clone itself: Sequencing ends 3 residues short of the CDR3 end; the germline J gene provides the rest. J is TRBJ2-7 and V is TRBV7-2; 7 bases match TRBD1. This CDR3 region has 14 residues. J was trimmed by 4 bases and V by 3 bases; bases with no gene match: 6. The V gene's germline CDR1 is SGHTA and CDR2 FQGNSA. The CDR3 sequence: CASSFSLQGYEQYF. Incomplete CDR3 DNA: TGTGCCAGCAGCTTTAGTTTACAGGGGTACGAG. Filled out from reference TRBV7-2 and TRBJ2-7, the complete variable domain reads GAGVSQSPSNKVTEKGKDVELRCDPISGHTALYWYRQSLGQGLEFLIYFQGNSAPDKSGLPSDRFSAERTGGSVSTLTIQRTQQEDSAVYLCASSFSLQGYEQYFGPGTRLTVT.

Measured by frequency, this clone is large. The CDR3 loop reads CASSQEQGALNGYTF. CDR3 bases read: TGCGCCAGCAGCCAAGAACAGGGGGCGCTGAATGGC. J is TRBJ1-2 and V is TRBV4-1; TRBD1 aligns across 9 bases. The DNA ends 3 residues before the CDR3 does, and the rest of the CDR3 is filled in from the germline J gene. CDR1 MGHRA and CDR2 YSYEKL come from the germline V gene. There are 15 residues in the CDR3. The trim removed 0 bases at V and 6 bases at J, leaving 5 bases unmatched.

On this clone: The observed sequence ends 3 residues before the CDR3 terminus, with the missing tail filled in from the germline J gene. This chain joins TRBV4-1 and TRBJ2-1; 10 nucleotides line up with TRBD2. Losses at the gene ends were 0 bases for V and 7 bases for J; bases not matched to a gene: 6. The CDR3 contains 16 residues. Germline lookup yields CDR1 MGHRA and CDR2 YSYEKL. The part of the CDR3 DNA that was read is TGCGCCAGCAGCCAAGATTCAAGCGGGGGGGCGAATGAG. Protein product: CASSQDSSGGANE. The whole CDR3 region reads CASSQDSSGGANEQFF.

As to this clone: The read stops 3 residues short of the end of the CDR3; the missing end is completed from the germline J gene. V is TRBV15 and J is TRBJ2-5, with TRBD1 identical over 10 bases. V shed 4 bases, J shed 5 bases, and the junction held 16 bases outside the gene matches. From germline, CDR1 is LNHNV and CDR2 YYDKDF (reference sequence). The CDR3 extends over 18 amino acids. The CDR3 region is CATSNPGTGVWIEETQYF. CDR3 DNA (partial): TGTGCCACCAGCAACCCCGGGACAGGGGTTTGGATTGAGGAGACC.

With respect to this clone: The sequenced fragment ends 3 residues before the CDR3 boundary, so the rest is inferred from the germline J gene. The chain joins TRBV4-1 to TRBJ2-7; D call uncertain. Trimming took off 3 bases at V and 4 bases at J, with 10 bases between the two ends. The CDR3 spans 13 residues. Germline V lookup: CDR1 MGHRA, CDR2 YSYEKL. The CDR3 loop reads CASSQDSGYEQYF. The CDR3 bases that were read are TGCGCCAGCAGCCAGGATTCGGGTTACGAG.

CDR3 DNA (partial): TGTGCCAGTAGGGCGGAAAGCGGGACAGCAAACACTGAA. Translating gives CASRAESGTANTE. The entire CDR3 protein reads CASRAESGTANTEAFF. The gene calls are TRBV19 and TRBJ1-1; 7 bases map to TRBD1. Read data end 3 residues before the CDR3 end; the end is taken from the germline J gene. V lost 6 bases and J lost 2; bases outside the gene matches: 12. The CDR3 spans 16 residues. Germline V gene lookup returns CDR1 LNHDA and CDR2 SQIVND (reference sequence).

Note on this clone: The read ends 3 residues early relative to the CDR3; the germline J gene fills the gap. The rearrangement uses TRBV2 and TRBJ1-2; 7 nucleotides agree with TRBD1. Germline V lookup: CDR1 SNHLY, CDR2 FYNNEI. The CDR3 is 15 amino acids. Unmatched junction bases numbered 11, after V lost 3 bases and J lost 7 bases. The CDR3 sequence: CASSDRPGQLFGYTF. CDR3 DNA, as far as it was read: TGTGCCAGCAGTGATAGGCCGGGACAGCTCTTTGGC.